The T cell receptor (beta chain) described here comes from a study of post-analysis software for immune sequencing data. This clonotype was observed a handful of times. Its specificity is not known. The CDR3 is 10 residues long. The germline V gene encodes CDR1 MNHEY and CDR2 SVGEGT. Prepared TCR beta cDNA libraries contained unique molecular identifiers. TCRdb reprocessed the PCR reads with MiXCR, giving one entry per CDR3 protein. Altogether almost 700,000 distinct CDR3 sequences are present, around 60% being singletons, with the ten largest covering around 11%. Broader study findings: Roughly five TRBV segments were more frequent in patients than controls; TRBV5-6, TRBV5-1 and TRBV20-1 belonged to this group. Co-batched samples clustered tightly together by F measure.

The rearrangement joins TRBV6-2 or TRBV6-3 to TRBJ2-4; D unclear. The better agreement between TRBJ2-7 and the DNA end casts doubt on the J call. Sequenced material: blood. The TCR was taken from a girl between 2 and 10 years old with multiple sclerosis. The CDR3 DNA reads as TGTGCCAGCAGTAACTACGAGCAGTACTTC. Its translation: CASSNYEQYF.